The clone carrying this T cell receptor beta chain was seen only a few times. The data were obtained in a study of T cells in Graves' hyperthyroidism and ophthalmopathy. Germline V CDR1 and CDR2: ENHRY, SYGVKD. This CDR3 spans 16 amino acids. Trimming removed 0 bases at V and 3 bases at J, with 14 bases between. Amplification of TCR beta CDR3 regions was performed using RNA transcripts as template. In the first-round RT-PCR of the TCR CDR3, the HTBI primer set was used. A single record per CDR3 protein comes from TCRdb applying MiXCR to the multiplex PCR reads. The profile shows 200,000 to 250,000 distinct CDR3 sequences, about a sixth of them singletons.

The sequence was collected from a woman between 50 and 59 years old with Graves' hyperthyroidism. Sequenced material: blood. V and J are TRBV10-3 and TRBJ1-2; D is unresolved. As DNA, the CDR3 is TGTGCCATCAGTGAGTCGAGTGATGGGCCATACTATGGCTACACCTTC. This sequence encodes CAISESSDGPYYGYTF.